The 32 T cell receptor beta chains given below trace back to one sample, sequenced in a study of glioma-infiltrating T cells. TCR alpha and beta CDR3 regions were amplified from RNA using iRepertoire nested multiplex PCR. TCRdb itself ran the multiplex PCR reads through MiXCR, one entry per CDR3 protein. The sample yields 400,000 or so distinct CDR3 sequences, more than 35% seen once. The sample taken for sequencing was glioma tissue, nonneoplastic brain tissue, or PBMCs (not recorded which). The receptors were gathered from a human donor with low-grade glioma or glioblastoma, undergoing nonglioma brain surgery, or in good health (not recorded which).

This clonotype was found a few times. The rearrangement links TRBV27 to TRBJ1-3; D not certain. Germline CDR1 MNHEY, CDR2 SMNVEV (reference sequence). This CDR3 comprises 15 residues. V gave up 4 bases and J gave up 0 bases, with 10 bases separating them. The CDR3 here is CASSSYAGSGNTIYF. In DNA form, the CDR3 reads TGTGCCAGCAGTTCATATGCGGGCTCTGGAAACACCATATATTTT.

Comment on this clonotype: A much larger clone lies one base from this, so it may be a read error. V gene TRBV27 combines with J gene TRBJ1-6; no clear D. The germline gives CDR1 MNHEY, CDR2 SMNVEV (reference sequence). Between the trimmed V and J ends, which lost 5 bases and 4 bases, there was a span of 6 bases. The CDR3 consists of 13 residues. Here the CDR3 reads CASSQHYNSPLHF. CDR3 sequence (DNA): TGTGCCAGCAGTCAACATTATAATTCACCCCTCCACTTT.

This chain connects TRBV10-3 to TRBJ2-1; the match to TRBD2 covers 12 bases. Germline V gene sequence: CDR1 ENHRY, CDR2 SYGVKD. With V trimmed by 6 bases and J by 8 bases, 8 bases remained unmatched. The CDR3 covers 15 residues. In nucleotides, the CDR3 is TGTGCCATCAGATCGACTAGCGGGAGTATGGATGAGCAGTTCTTC. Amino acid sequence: CAIRSTSGSMDEQFF.

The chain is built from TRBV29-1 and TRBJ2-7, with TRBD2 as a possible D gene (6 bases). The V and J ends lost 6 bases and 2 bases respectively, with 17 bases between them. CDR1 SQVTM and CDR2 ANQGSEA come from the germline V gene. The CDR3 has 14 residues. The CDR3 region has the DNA TGCAGCGTATGGTCGCGCGGGGCTACCTACGAGCAGTACTTC. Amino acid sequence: CSVWSRGATYEQYF.

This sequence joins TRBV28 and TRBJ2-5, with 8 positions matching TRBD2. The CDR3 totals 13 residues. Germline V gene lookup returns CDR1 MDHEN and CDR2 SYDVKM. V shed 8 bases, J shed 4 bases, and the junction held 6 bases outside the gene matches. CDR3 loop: CASREGTRETQYF. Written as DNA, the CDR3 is TGTGCCAGCCGGGAGGGAACCCGAGAGACCCAGTACTTC.

CDR3 loop: CASRPRDSQETQYF. The CDR3 DNA reads TGTGCCAGCAGGCCCCGGGACTCACAAGAGACCCAGTACTTC. The V gene is TRBV11-2, the J gene TRBJ2-5, with D perhaps matching TRBD2 (6 bases). Germline CDR1 SGHAT, CDR2 FQNNGV. CDR3 length: 14 residues. Trimming cost V 6 bases and J 2 bases, with 13 bases left between them.

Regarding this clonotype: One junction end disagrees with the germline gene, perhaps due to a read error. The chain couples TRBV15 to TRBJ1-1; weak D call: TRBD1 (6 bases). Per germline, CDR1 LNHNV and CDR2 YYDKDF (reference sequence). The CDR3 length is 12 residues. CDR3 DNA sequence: TGTGCCATCGGACAGCGGGGCACTAAAGCTTTCTTT. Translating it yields CAIGQRGTKAFF.

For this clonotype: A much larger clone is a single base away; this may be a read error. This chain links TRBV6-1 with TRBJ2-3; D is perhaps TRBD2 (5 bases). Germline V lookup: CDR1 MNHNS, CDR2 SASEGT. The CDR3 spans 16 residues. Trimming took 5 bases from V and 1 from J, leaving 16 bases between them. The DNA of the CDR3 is TGTGCCAGCAGTCTTTCGGACGGGGAAGGCACAGATACGCAGTATTTT. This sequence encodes CASSLSDGEGTDTQYF.

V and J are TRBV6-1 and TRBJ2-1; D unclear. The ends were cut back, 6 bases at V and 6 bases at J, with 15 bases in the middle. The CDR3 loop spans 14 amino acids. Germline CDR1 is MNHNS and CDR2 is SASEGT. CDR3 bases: TGTGCCAGCAGCCCCCTCGGTAGGGCCAATGAGCAGTTCTTC. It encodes CASSPLGRANEQFF.

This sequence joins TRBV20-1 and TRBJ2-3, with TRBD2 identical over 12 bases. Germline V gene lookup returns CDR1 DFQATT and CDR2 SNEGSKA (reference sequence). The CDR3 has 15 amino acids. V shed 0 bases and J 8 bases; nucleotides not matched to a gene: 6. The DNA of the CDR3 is TGCAGTGCTAGAGATCGACTAGCGGGAGTAGGTACGCAGTATTTT. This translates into CSARDRLAGVGTQYF.

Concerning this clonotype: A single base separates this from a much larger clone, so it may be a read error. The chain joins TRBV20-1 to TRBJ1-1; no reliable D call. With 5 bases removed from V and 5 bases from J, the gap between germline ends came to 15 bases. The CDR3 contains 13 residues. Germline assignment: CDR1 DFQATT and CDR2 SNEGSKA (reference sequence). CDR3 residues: CSAPKAMGTEAFF. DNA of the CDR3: TGCAGTGCTCCTAAAGCTATGGGGACTGAAGCTTTCTTT.

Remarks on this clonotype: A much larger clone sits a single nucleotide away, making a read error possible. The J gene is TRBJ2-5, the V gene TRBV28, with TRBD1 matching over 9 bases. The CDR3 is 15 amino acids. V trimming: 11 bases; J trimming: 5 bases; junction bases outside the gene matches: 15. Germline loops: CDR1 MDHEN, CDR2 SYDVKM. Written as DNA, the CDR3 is TGTGCCCGCGCCGCCCCGGGACAGGGCAAGGAGACCCAGTACTTC. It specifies CARAAPGQGKETQYF.

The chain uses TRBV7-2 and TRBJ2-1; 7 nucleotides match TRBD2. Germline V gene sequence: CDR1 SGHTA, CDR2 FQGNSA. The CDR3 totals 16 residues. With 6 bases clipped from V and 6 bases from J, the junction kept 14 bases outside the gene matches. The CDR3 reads CASSPEGGNRRNEQFF. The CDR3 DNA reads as TGTGCCAGCAGTCCCGAGGGAGGGAATCGGCGCAATGAGCAGTTCTTC.

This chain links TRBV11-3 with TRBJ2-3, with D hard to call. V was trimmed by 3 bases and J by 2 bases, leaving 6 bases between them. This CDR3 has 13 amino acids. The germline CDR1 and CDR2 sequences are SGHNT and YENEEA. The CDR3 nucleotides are TGTGCCAGCAGCTTTAGCTTCACAGATACGCAGTATTTT. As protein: CASSFSFTDTQYF.

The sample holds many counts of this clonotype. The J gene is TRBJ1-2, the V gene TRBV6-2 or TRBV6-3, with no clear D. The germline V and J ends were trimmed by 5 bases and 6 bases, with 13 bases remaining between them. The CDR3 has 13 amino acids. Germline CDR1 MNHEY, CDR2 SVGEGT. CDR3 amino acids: CASSTVNYDGYTF. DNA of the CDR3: TGTGCCAGCAGTACAGTCAACTATGATGGCTACACCTTC.

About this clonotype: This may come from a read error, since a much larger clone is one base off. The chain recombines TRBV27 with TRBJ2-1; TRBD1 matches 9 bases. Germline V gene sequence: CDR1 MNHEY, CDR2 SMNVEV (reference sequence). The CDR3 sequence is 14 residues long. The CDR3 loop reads CASSWDRVYNERFF. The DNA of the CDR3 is TGTGCCAGCAGTTGGGACAGGGTTTACAATGAGCGGTTCTTC.

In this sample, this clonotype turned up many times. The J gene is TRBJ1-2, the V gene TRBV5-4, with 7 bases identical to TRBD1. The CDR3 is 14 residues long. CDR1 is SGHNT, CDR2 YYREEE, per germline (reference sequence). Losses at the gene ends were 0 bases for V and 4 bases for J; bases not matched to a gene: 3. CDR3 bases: TGTGCCAGCAGCTTGGGGGACAGCGGCTATGGCTACACCTTC. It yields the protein CASSLGDSGYGYTF.

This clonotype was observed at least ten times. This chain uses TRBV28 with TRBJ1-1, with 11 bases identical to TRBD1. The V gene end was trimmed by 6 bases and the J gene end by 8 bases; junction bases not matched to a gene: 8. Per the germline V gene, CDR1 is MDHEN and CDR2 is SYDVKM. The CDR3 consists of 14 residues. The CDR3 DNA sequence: TGTGCCAGCAGACTAGGACAGGGGGCGCAGGAAGCTTTCTTT. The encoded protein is CASRLGQGAQEAFF.

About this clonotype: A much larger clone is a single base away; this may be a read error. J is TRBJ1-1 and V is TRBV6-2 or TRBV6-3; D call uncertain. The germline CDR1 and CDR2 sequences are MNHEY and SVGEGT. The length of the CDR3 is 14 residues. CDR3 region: CASTYSNVRTEAFF. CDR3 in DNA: TGTGCCAGCACTTACTCGAATGTGAGAACTGAAGCTTTCTTT.

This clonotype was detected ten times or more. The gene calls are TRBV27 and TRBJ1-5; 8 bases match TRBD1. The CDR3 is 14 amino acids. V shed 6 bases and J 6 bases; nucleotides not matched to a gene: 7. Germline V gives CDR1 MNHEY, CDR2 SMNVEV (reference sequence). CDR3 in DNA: TGTGCCAGCAGCGGACAGGGCGGAGGTCAGCCCCAGCATTTT. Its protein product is CASSGQGGGQPQHF.

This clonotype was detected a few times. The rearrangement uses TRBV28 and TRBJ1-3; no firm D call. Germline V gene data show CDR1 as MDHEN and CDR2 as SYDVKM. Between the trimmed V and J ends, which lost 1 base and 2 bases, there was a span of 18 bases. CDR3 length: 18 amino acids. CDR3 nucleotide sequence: TGTGCCAGCAGTTTATTCCGGGCCCTCCTCTTCCCTGGAAACACCATATATTTT. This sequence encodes CASSLFRALLFPGNTIYF.

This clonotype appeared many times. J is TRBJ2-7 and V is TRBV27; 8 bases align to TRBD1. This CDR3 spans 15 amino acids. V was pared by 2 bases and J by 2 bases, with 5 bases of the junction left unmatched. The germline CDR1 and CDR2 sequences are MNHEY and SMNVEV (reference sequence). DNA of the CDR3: TGTGCCAGCAGTTTAGAGGGGACAGGAGCCTACGAGCAGTACTTC. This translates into CASSLEGTGAYEQYF.

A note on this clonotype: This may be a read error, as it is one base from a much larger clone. The CDR3 is CASSIWLSTEAFF. Written as DNA, the CDR3 is TGTGCCAGCAGTATCTGGTTGAGCACTGAAGCTTTCTTT. The J gene is TRBJ1-1, the V gene TRBV27; the D is unclear. The CDR3 is made up of 13 amino acids. V gave up 5 bases and J gave up 4 bases, with 11 bases separating them. The V gene's germline CDR1 is MNHEY and CDR2 SMNVEV (reference sequence).

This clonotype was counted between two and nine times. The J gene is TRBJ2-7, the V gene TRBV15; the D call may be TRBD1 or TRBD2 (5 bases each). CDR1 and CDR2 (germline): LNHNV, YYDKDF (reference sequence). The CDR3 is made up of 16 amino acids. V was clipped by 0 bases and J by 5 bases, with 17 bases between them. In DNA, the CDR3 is TGTGCCACCAGCAGAGATCAATGGGGGAGTCGGAACGAGCAGTACTTC. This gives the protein CATSRDQWGSRNEQYF.

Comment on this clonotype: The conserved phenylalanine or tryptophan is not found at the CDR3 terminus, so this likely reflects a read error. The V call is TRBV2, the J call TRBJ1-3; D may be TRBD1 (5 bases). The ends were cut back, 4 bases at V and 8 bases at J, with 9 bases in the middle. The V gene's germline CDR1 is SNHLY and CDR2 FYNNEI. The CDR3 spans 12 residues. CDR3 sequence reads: CASSGEGDTIYS. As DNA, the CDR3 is TGTGCCAGCAGTGGAGAAGGGGACACCATATATTCT.

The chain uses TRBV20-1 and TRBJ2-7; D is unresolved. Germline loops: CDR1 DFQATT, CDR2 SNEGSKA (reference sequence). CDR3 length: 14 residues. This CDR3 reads CNATTGAESYEQYF. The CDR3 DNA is TGCAATGCCACTACGGGCGCGGAGAGCTACGAGCAGTACTTC.

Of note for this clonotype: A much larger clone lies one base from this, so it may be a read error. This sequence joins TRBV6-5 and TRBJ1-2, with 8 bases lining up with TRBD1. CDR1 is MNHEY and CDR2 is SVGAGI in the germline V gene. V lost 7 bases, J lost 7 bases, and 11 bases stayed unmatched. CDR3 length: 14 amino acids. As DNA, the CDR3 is TGTGCCAGCATTGACAGGGGAAGGTTCGGTGGCTACACCTTC. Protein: CASIDRGRFGGYTF.

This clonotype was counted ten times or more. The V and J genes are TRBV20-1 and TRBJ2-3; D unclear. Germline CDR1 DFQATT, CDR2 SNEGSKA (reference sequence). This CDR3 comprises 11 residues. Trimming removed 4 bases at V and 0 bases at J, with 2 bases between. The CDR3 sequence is CSATSTDTQYF. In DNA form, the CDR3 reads TGCAGTGCTACCAGCACAGATACGCAGTATTTT.

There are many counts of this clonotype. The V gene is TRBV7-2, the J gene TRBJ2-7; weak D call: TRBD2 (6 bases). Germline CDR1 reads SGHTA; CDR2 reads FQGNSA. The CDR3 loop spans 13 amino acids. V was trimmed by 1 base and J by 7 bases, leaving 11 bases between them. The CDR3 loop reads CASSLGTGREQYF. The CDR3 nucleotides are TGTGCCAGCAGCTTAGGTACGGGGAGGGAGCAGTACTTC.

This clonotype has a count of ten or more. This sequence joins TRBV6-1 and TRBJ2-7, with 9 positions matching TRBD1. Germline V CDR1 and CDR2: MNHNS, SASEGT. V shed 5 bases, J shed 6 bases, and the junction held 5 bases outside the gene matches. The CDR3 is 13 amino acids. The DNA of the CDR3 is TGTGCCAGCAGTCCACCACAGGGGGCCGAGCAGTACTTC. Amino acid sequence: CASSPPQGAEQYF.

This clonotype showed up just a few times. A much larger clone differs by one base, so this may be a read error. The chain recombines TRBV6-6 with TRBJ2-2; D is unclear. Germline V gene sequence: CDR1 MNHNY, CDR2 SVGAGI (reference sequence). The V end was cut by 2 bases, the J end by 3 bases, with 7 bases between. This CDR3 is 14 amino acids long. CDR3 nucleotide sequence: TGTGCCAGCAGTTACGGGCTGTACACCGGGGAGCTGTTTTTT. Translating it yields CASSYGLYTGELFF.

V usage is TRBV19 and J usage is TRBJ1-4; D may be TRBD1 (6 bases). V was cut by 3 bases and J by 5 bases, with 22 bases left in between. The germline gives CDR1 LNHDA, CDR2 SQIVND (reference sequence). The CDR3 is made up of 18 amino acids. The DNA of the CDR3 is TGTGCCAGTAGTATGGGGTTCCGGGACACCAAGGAGAATGAAAAACTGTTTTTT. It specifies CASSMGFRDTKENEKLFF.